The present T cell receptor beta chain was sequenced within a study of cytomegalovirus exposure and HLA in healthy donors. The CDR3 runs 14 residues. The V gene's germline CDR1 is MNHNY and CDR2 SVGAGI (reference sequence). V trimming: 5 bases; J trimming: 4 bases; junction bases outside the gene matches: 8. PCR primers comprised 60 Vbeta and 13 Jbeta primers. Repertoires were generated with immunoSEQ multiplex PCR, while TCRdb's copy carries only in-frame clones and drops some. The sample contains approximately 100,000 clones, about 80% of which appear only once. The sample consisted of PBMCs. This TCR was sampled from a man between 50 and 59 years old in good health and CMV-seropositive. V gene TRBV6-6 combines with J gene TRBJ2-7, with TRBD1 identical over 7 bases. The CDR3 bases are TGTGCCAGCAGTCCCAGGACAGGACCTTACGAGCAGTACTTC. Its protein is CASSPRTGPYEQYF.